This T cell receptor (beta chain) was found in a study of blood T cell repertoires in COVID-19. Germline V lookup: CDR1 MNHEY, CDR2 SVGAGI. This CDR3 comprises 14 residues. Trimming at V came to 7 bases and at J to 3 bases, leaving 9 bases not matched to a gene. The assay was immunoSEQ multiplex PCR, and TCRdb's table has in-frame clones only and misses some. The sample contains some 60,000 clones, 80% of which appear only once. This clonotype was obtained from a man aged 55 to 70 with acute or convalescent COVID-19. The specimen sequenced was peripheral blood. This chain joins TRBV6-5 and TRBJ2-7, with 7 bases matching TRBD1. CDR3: CASTRDRASYEQYF. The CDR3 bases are TGTGCCAGCACACGAGACAGGGCAAGCTACGAGCAGTACTTC.